This T cell receptor beta chain was observed in a study of radiotherapy plus CTLA-4 blockade in lung cancer. Study overall: Disease control was seen in 30% to 35% of patients, objective responses in 18%. Study results and caveats: Following radiotherapy plus ipilimumab, tumor-derived TCR clones expanded in the blood.

Here immunoSEQ multiplex PCR was the method, and the copy in TCRdb shows in-frame clones only, minus some. There are approximately 95,000 clones in the sample; approximately 85% occur only once, and 3% to 4% lies in the top ten. V lost 5 bases, J lost 7 bases, and 18 bases stayed unmatched. Germline V gives CDR1 MDHEN, CDR2 SYDVKM. The CDR3 runs 19 residues. CTLA-4 blockade using ipilimumab, together with focal radiation, was received by patients with chemo-refractory metastatic non-small-cell lung cancer. On this clone itself: Antigen specificity is unknown.

The receptor was isolated from a human donor with non-small cell lung cancer who had a partial response to radiotherapy plus ipilimumab. V and J are TRBV28 and TRBJ2-1, with TRBD2 matching 12 bases. The sequencing here drew on peripheral blood, taken from a patient treated with radiotherapy plus ipilimumab. The CDR3 DNA is TGTGCCAGCAGTCCGCTAGCGGGAGGGACTACTCGAGACGTAAATGAGCAGTTCTTC. It encodes CASSPLAGGTTRDVNEQFF.